The T cell receptor beta chain described here comes from a study of human T cells and chemical hapten exposure. Looking at the study overall: All patients underwent weekly scalp dosing with diphenylcyclopropenone for the full approximately 23-week study.

There are many counts of this clonotype. Time point indicated: patch test 3, about 24 weeks after DPC sensitization. Treatment defined: therapeutic diphenylcyclopropenone sensitization with weekly scalp DPC. The CDR3 length is 12 residues. CDR1 MDHEN and CDR2 SYDVKM come from the germline V gene. Between the trimmed V and J ends, which lost 3 bases and 11 bases, there was a span of 10 bases. In TCRdb, the RACE reads were re-called with MiXCR into one record per CDR3 protein. The sample carries about 30,000 distinct CDR3 sequences, approximately 5.8% recorded once. This chain links TRBV28 with TRBJ1-4, with D perhaps matching TRBD1 (6 bases). This specimen consisted of whole blood, obtained in connection with sensitization to the hapten diphenylcyclopropenone (DPC). This TCR derives from a man aged 30 to 39 with alopecia areata. Some clones in this sample may be carry-over from other donors' samples. This CDR3 is CASSFRGRKLFF. CDR3 bases: TGTGCCAGCAGTTTCCGGGGGCGGAAACTGTTTTTT.